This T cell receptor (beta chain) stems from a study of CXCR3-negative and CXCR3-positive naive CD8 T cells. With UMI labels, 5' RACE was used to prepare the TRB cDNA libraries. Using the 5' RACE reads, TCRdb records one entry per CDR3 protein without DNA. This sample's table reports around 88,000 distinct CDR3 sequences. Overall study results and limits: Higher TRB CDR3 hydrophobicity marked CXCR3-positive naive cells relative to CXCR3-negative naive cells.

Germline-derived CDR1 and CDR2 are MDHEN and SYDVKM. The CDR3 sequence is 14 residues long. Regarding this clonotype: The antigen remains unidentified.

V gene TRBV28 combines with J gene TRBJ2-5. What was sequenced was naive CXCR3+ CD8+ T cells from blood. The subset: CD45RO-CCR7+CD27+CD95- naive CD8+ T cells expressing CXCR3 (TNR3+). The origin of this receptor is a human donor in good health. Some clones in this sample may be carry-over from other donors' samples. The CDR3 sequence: CASSLGGWEETQYF.